Listed here are 10 T cell receptor beta chains from one sample, sequenced in a study of blood T cell repertoires in COVID-19 (dated by TCRdb to the early 2020s). Library creation used the immunoSEQ multiplex PCR assay. The table comes from immuneACCESS by way of TCRdb, which keeps in-frame sequences with V and J called. Part of the clones is missing from these tables; in studies checked, under half for an unresolved V gene and the rest for unknown reasons. This sample comprises about 160,000 clones, over 85% of them detected only once. About 4.5% of the sample is in the top ten clones. The sequenced material came from peripheral blood. These receptors were obtained from a woman in her forties or fifties with acute or convalescent COVID-19.

CDR3: CASRQGATGELFF. The CDR3 region has the DNA TGTGCCAGCAGGCAGGGGGCAACCGGGGAGCTGTTTTTT. The chain is built from TRBV27 and TRBJ2-2; TRBD1 matches 8 bases. Trimming at V came to 6 bases and at J to 5 bases, leaving 2 bases not matched to a gene. Germline V gene lookup returns CDR1 MNHEY and CDR2 SMNVEV (reference sequence). The CDR3 contains 13 residues.

The V and J genes are TRBV18 and TRBJ2-3, with D tentatively TRBD1 (8 bases). CDR3 size: 19 residues. Trimming left V 1 base short and J 1 base short, with 21 bases between. In germline, CDR1 is KGHSH, CDR2 LQKENI. CDR3 DNA: TGTGCCAGCTCACCACGGACAGGGAGGGCTCGATCGGGCACAGATACGCAGTATTTT. This encodes CASSPRTGRARSGTDTQYF.

This clone is a singleton in its sample. V usage is TRBV5-1 and J usage is TRBJ1-5, with 7 nucleotides matching TRBD1. The CDR3 sequence is 15 residues long. Germline loops: CDR1 SGHRS, CDR2 YFSETQ. V dropped 4 bases and J dropped 1; count of bases not matched to a gene: 5. The CDR3 coding sequence is TGCGCCAGCAGCATAGGGACAGCAAGCAATCAGCCCCAGCATTTT. It encodes CASSIGTASNQPQHF.

The chain carries TRBV19 and TRBJ2-1; 14 bases align to TRBD2. Germline values: CDR1 LNHDA, CDR2 SQIVND (reference sequence). J lost 4 bases, V lost 10 bases, and 6 bases had no gene match. This CDR3 comprises 15 residues. The CDR3 loop reads CATSGTSGSYNEQFF. The CDR3 nucleotides are TGTGCCACCTCCGGGACTAGCGGGAGTTACAATGAGCAGTTCTTC.

Details on this clone: Relative to the germline gene, one junction end is altered; a read error may explain this. This chain uses TRBV7-2 with TRBJ2-3, with TRBD2 identical over 7 bases. The CDR3 has 15 amino acids. Germline-derived CDR1 and CDR2 are SGHTA and FQGNSA. The DNA of the CDR3 is TGTGCCAGCAGCCTAGCTAGCGGTGACATAGATACGCAGTATTTT. As protein: CASSLASGDIDTQYF.

The V and J genes are TRBV7-9 and TRBJ2-1; 11 nucleotides agree with TRBD2. The CDR3 spans 18 residues. Trimming removed 5 bases from V and 0 bases from J; junction bases left unmatched: 9. The germline V gene encodes CDR1 SEHNR and CDR2 FQNEAQ (reference sequence). Here the CDR3 reads CASSLGTSGLSSYNEQFF. CDR3 nucleotides: TGTGCCAGCAGCCTCGGGACTAGCGGTTTGAGCTCCTACAATGAGCAGTTCTTC.

This rearrangement joins TRBV6-5 to TRBJ1-2; D not certain. There are 16 residues in the CDR3. V was shortened by 0 bases and J by 5 bases, with 16 bases between the two germline ends. CDR1 and CDR2 from the germline V gene are MNHEY and SVGAGI. Here the CDR3 DNA reads TGTGCCAGCAGTTACTCGGTGTCAACAGAAGTATATGGCTACACCTTC. The encoded protein is CASSYSVSTEVYGYTF.

The CDR3 region is CASSKTSGGKQETQYF. For the CDR3, the DNA is TGTGCCAGCAGCAAGACTAGCGGGGGCAAGCAAGAGACCCAGTACTTC. The chain employs TRBV7-9 and TRBJ2-5, with 12 bases matching TRBD2. In germline, CDR1 is SEHNR, CDR2 FQNEAQ (reference sequence). The CDR3 loop spans 16 amino acids. V shed 5 bases, J shed 2 bases, and the junction held 6 bases outside the gene matches.

This chain joins TRBV3-1 (or the pseudogene TRBV3-2) and TRBJ1-2; tentative D call: TRBD1 (5 bases). Deletions cut 8 bases from V and 5 bases from J, with 12 bases between. The CDR3 totals 12 residues. Germline-derived CDR1 and CDR2 are LGHDT and YNNKEL (reference sequence). CDR3 region: CASLRRDYGYTF. For the CDR3, the DNA is TGTGCCAGCTTACGCAGGGATTATGGCTACACCTTC.

This sequence joins TRBV7-2 and TRBJ2-7; D not resolved. Trimming cost V 5 bases and J 0 bases, with 14 bases left between them. Germline CDR1 reads SGHTA; CDR2 reads FQGNSA. This CDR3 is 15 amino acids long. CDR3 bases: TGTGCCAGCAGCGCCGCAGGTCACCGCTCCTACGAGCAGTACTTC. It translates to CASSAAGHRSYEQYF.